This TCR beta chain was observed in a study of blood T cell repertoires in COVID-19 (dated by TCRdb to about 2020). Background for the entire study: Collaborator samples came from the United States, Italy and Spain and covered acute and convalescent phases of COVID-19. The prospective study material was composed of cDNA or gDNA derived from T cells, B-cell-depleted T cells, or PBMCs. Subjects who had been exposed to COVID-19, were actively infected with it, or had recovered from it provided the deeply sampled blood TCRbeta repertoires that made up the dataset. The repertoires were made available in a free public database intended to serve as a resource for research on the immune response to SARS-CoV-2. Samples were obtained from the ongoing ImmuneRACE study (first 160 participants) and from over 1,000 subjects provided by 6 global collaborators. Nearly every sample came with metadata listing a de-identified subject ID, COVID-19 status, age in years and sex. Where available, HLA class I and class II types were taken from metadata supplied by the sample provider and were not determined by assay-based typing. Here is what the overall study found, with its caveats: The quantity of clinical and demographic metadata differed by source and by participant and was supplied without curation.

Participants in the prospective study were enrolled through a virtual design, were aged roughly 18 to 95 years, and lived in some 24 United States geographic areas. Cohort assignment in the prospective study relied on participant-reported clinical history from a screening survey and a study questionnaire. Exposed participants had been in contact, within 2 weeks of entering the study, with a person who had a PCR-confirmed or clinician-diagnosed case of COVID-19. Each participant in the prospective study had whole blood, serum and a nasopharyngeal or oropharyngeal swab collected by mobile phlebotomists. Additional blood draws and questionnaires over an approximately 2-month period could optionally be provided by prospective study participants. Before DNA extraction, blood samples from the prospective study were shipped at room temperature or frozen. With regard to this clone: Its antigen target is currently unknown. No base-level quality is on record; no much larger clone is a single base apart.

TCRbeta CDR3 regions were amplified from genomic DNA by means of the immunoSEQ Assay, a bias-controlled multiplex PCR. The authors' analysis ran thus. The number of nucleated cells in each sample was estimated by amplification of reference gene primers within the assay. Sequence reads were collapsed and filtered to measure the absolute abundance of every unique TCRbeta CDR3 rearrangement. For each sample, productive Simpson clonality was calculated as the square root of Simpson's diversity index over productive rearrangements. TCRdb provides this immuneACCESS table in a form limited to in-frame rearrangements. Some clones are lacking; in checked studies, under half of them reflect an unresolved V gene, and why the rest are absent is not known. V, J and clone size were drawn from that table, and D and trimming were deduced from the DNA. This sample holds about 430,000 clones; 70% to 90% were observed only once. Approximately 1.3% of the sample rests with the top ten.

Measured from the cysteine to the phenylalanine, the CDR3 is 13 residues long. The sequence is cut down to CDR3 DNA, 39 bases in frame from base 1. Relative to germline, V is 6 bases shorter and J is 8 bases shorter, with 13 bases between their ends. Material: PBMCs or T cells enriched from blood (not recorded which). Recombination connected TRBV12-3 or TRBV12-4 to TRBJ1-4, and perhaps TRBD1 as D gene, on 6 matching bases. The receptor comes from a young woman who had been exposed to COVID-19. The CDR3 protein: CASRGGVWEKLFF. The DNA sequence is TGTGCCAGCAGAGGGGGAGTTTGGGAAAAACTGTTTTTT.